This TCR beta chain was recorded in a study of cytomegalovirus exposure and HLA in healthy donors (dated 2017 in TCRdb). General notes on the study: According to an earlier analysis of a few hundred of the donors, about 190 million T cells yielded 100 million or so unique TCR beta sequences and 276 Gb of sequence data. In a later analysis, previously published TCR beta repertoires from 666 donors were re-analyzed and high-resolution HLA genotyping was added so that TCR occurrence patterns could be studied. Among some 410 genotyped donors of the cohort, an average of roughly 240,000 unique TCR beta nucleotide sequences were sequenced per donor, 15% to 20% of them non-productive. Four to six DR-DQ haplotypes were handled as single units for association and clustering, since linkage in the cohort was strong. In an earlier analysis of more than 550 of the donors, high-throughput TCR beta sequencing was used to judge whether each TCR beta V gene segment behaved as functional or pseudogenic. Among the roughly 400 genotyped donors, roughly 80% belonged to the genetic ancestry cluster associated with self-reported Caucasian donors. The study aimed to test whether signatures of past pathogen exposure could be identified by cataloging public T cell receptors. Approximately 310 gigabases of sequencing data and approximately 80 million unique TCR sequences were included in an early release covering about 700 HLA-typed donors. Alongside the repertoire data, information on donor age, sex, ethnicity and CMV serostatus was compiled. In addition to the first cohort of 666 subjects, a separate validation cohort of 130 or so different subjects was used. All discovery cohort repertoires had been generated using a single sequencing platform. Genome-wide SNP genotypes for about 65% of the 666 donors were used in a later genetic analysis, which treated that subset as a discovery cohort. Typing coverage varied by locus: roughly 629-640 donors for A, B, C, DRB1 and DQB1; more than 500 for DQA1; 600 to 610 for DPA1; 450 to 480 for DPB1. The study profiled the T cell repertoires of 666 subjects by immunosequencing and related them to cytomegalovirus serostatus. The later analysis used no new phenotypic data to find candidate immune exposures, relying instead on TCR beta sequences and their occurrence across donors. Both class I and class II loci were covered by HLA typing, at four-digit resolution. To predict cytomegalovirus infection status, the study combined high-throughput TCR immunosequencing, statistical association of individual TCRs with disease status, and machine learning.

Library prep was done by the immunoSEQ multiplex PCR assay. A mixture of 60 forward primers for TCR Vbeta segments and 13 reverse primers for TCR Jbeta segments was used in the multiplex PCR. Amplification of the CDR3 region of rearranged TCR beta genes was performed with a multiplex PCR assay on genomic DNA. The Illumina HiSeq System was used to sequence the amplified TCR beta libraries as 87-base-pair reads. The paper's processing steps were these. A later analysis tallied around 82 million unique TCR beta chains across the 700 or so repertoires, and approximately 11 million of those chains were shared by two or more donors. Raw reads were error-corrected and collapsed into unique sequences with a nearest-neighbor algorithm that merged closely related sequences to remove PCR and sequencing errors. To assign V, D and J gene segments, CDR3 sequences were aligned to IMGT reference sequences. For a sequence to be retained, at least a six-nucleotide match to both a V gene segment and a J gene segment was required. A rearrangement was called productive if the CDR3 had no stop codons and remained in frame with V and J, and every other rearrangement was called non-productive. CDR3 was defined according to IMGT convention as the region running from the second conserved V-encoded cysteine to the conserved J-encoded phenylalanine. In an earlier analysis of approximately 590 of the donors, sequences lacking an unambiguous match to a single V gene segment were excluded. In an earlier analysis of several hundred of the donors, V segments were called functional above 56.7% productive rearrangements and were called segregating when the between-donor standard deviation exceeded 5%. To diagnose cytomegalovirus status from the catalog of TCR beta chain sequences, a statistical classification framework was built. V and J gene assignment, in a later analysis, came from comparing TCR nucleotide sequences with IMGT/GENE-DB human TR gene sequences. The TCRdist pipeline was used in a later analysis to assign CDR3 sequences and most-parsimonious VDJ recombination scenarios. In a later analysis, every TCR beta chain was defined by the combination of its CDR3 amino acid sequence and its V-gene family, and reads without a unique V-gene family were dropped. In a later analysis, approximately 640 highly shared, low-generation-probability nucleotide sequences were removed to address suspected cross-contamination and a sequencing artifact. In a later analysis, a clonal expansion index for each public chain was calculated from normalized within-repertoire ranks of inferred template counts. Generation probabilities in a later analysis came from a VDJ recombination model fitted to out-of-frame rearrangements, and those results were checked against IGoR. In a later analysis, TCR-TCR, TCR-HLA and TCR-CMV co-occurrence was scored with hypergeometric tests, and a repertoire-size bias correction was applied to TCR pairs. To estimate false discovery rates, a later analysis permuted the HLA or CMV assignments 20 times. A later analysis grouped co-occurring TCRs with DBSCAN, adding TCRdist sequence similarity when clustering within HLA-allele-positive subsets. For co-occurrence clustering, repertoires with fewer than 30,000 or more than 120,000 public chains were excluded, along with four to six repertoires with anomalous nucleotide sharing. Entries here come from immuneACCESS through TCRdb and include only in-frame sequences with V and J called. Some clones fail to appear in such tables; in the studies checked, an unresolved V gene covers under half of the shortfall, and the cause of the remainder is unknown. V and J calls and clone size are as listed in that table; D and trimming were resolved from the DNA. The sample table holds 100,000 to 150,000 clones, of which 60% to 80% were seen once. Of the sample, around 4% falls within the top ten clones.

From the germline V gene, CDR1 is SGHRS and CDR2 is YFSETQ. V is cut back by 0 bases and J by 9 bases, with 9 bases in the junction unmatched. The CDR3 covers 16 residues, taking in both the cysteine and the phenylalanine. Only the CDR3 DNA is retained, 48 bases long and in frame from the first base. The cohort comprised some 700 healthy bone marrow donors. At the time of sampling, every cohort member was nominally healthy, though immune exposures that went unrecorded were likely present. The donor tested CMV seronegative, placing the donor among the approximately 400 seronegative members of the cohort. A peripheral blood sample was collected from each donor, and TCR beta sequencing was performed on peripheral blood mononuclear cells. The Qiagen DNeasy Blood Extraction Kit was used to extract genomic DNA from the blood cell samples. Points the paper makes about the study in general: According to the authors, the approach could potentially be generalized to other disease states and immunological phenotypes. While some public TCRs were present in many individuals, most TCR sequences turned up only very rarely across donors. Because counts were too low, around 18 rarely observed V segments, including chromosome 9 orphons, were left out of the earlier analysis of a few hundred of the donors. In both the original and validation cohorts, the classifier was reported to diagnose cytomegalovirus status with high specificity and sensitivity. Specific HLA alleles were associated with around 18,000 TCR beta sequences at a false discovery rate of 0.05 in a later analysis. The sequencing pipeline was judged likely to have produced a cluster of highly shared sequence variants as a technical artifact. An earlier analysis of around 540 of the donors showed that most TCR beta V segments appeared in productive rearrangements either about 87% or about 30% of the time, which broadly matched IMGT annotations. An association between a missense DCLRE1C variant and V-gene and J-gene trimming of TCR beta chains was found in a later genetic analysis and replicated in an independent cohort. According to a later analysis, most CMV-associated TCR beta chains appeared to be HLA-restricted, and the HLA associations seemed to be driven largely by CMV exposure. When HLA alleles, especially DR and DQ, strongly co-occurred, TCR associations were difficult to assign to individual alleles. In a later analysis, HLA-associated TCR beta chains showed more clonal expansion and lower generation probabilities than non-associated chains that were equally common. For the cohort, immune exposure information was limited to CMV serostatus. Three of the identified cytomegalovirus-associated TCR beta chains were confirmed in vitro to be specific for cytomegalovirus antigens. Because the 87-base-pair reads could not distinguish some IMGT-functional V segments, including TRBV6-2 and TRBV6-3, those segments were excluded. Presence/absence analyses assumed roughly uniform sequencing depth across donors, an assumption that may not hold. Because HLA typing was unavailable for some donors at each locus, only the typed subset was used in association tests. According to a later genetic analysis, donors in an Asian-associated ancestry cluster had fewer N-insertions in productive TCRs than the roughly 700-donor mean. In a later analysis, the rate of TCR association differed among HLA loci, with DRB1 alleles having the most associated TCRs and HLA-C alleles having the fewest. In this cohort, only TCR beta chains were sequenced, and detectable features were limited by the absence of alpha or paired-chain data. Correlated functional status among segregating V segments might be attributable to linkage disequilibrium, but an unknown experimental factor could not be ruled out. A further reported finding was that TCR beta sequences accurately predicted the HLA-A and HLA-B alleles for most subjects in the first cohort. The study gave a list of 150 to 200 TCR beta chains associated with cytomegalovirus. Several of the top co-occurrence clusters appeared to be linked to parvovirus B19, influenza, CMV and Epstein-Barr virus, according to a later analysis.

On this clone itself: What antigen it recognizes has not been identified. There are no base qualities to consult, and no much larger clone falls within one base.

Recombination linked TRBV5-1 to TRBJ1-6, and 7 bases in between align with TRBD1. The specimen sequenced was PBMCs. This TCR came from a man aged 25-40 years in good health and CMV-seronegative. The CDR3 protein is CASSLDSRGYGSPLHF. The DNA sequence follows: TGCGCCAGCAGCTTGGATTCCAGGGGGTACGGTTCACCCCTCCACTTT. Where the CDR3 stops, the reference TRBV5-1 and TRBJ1-6 genes take over; the full variable domain is KAGVTQTPRYLIKTRGQQVTLSCSPISGHRSVSWYQQTPGQGLQFLFEYFSETQRNKGNFPGRFSGRQFSNSRSEMNVSTLELGDSALYLCASSLDSRGYGSPLHFGNGTRLTVT.